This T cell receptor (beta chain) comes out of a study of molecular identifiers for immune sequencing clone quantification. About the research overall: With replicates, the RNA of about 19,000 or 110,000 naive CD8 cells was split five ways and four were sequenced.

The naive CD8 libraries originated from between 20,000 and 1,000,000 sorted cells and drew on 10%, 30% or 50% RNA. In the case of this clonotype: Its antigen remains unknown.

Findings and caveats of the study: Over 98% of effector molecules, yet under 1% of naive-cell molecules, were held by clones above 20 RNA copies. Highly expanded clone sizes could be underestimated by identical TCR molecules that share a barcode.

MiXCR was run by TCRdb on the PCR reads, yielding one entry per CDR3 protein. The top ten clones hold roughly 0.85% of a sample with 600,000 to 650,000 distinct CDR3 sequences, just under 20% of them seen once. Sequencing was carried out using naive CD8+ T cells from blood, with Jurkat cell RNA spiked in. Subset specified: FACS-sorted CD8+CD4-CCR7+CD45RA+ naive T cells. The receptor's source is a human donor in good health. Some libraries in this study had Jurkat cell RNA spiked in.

The CDR3 DNA reads TGTGCCAGCAGTCCTAATTGGGCCGTCGGGGAGCTGTTTTTT. Encoded protein: CASSPNWAVGELFF. The chain carries TRBV28 and TRBJ2-2; D gene uncertain. Germline V gene sequence: CDR1 MDHEN, CDR2 SYDVKM. CDR3 size: 14 residues. Trimming took off 5 bases at V and 7 bases at J, with 14 bases between the two ends.